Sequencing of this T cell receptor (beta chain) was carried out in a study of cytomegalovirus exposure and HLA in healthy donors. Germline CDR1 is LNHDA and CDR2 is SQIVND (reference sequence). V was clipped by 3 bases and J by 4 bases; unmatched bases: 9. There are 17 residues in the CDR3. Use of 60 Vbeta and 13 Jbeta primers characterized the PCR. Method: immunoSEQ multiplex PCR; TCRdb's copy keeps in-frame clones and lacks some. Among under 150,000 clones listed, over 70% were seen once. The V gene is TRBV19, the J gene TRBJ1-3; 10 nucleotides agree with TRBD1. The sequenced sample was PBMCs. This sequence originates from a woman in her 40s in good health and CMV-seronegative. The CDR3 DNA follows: TGTGCCAGTAGTATTGCAGCCGACAGGGGGCTCGGAAACACCATATATTTT. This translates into CASSIAADRGLGNTIYF.